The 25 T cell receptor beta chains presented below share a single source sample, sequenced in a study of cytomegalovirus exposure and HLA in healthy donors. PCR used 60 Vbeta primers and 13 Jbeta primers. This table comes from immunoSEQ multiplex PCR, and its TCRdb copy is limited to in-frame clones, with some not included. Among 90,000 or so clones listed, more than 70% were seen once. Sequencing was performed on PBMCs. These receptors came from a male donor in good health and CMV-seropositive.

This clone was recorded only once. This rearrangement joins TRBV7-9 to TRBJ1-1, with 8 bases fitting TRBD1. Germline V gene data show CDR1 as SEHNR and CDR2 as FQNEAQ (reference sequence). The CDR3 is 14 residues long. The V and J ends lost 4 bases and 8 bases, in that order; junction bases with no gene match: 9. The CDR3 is CASSSLRGRGEAFF. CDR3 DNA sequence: TGTGCCAGCAGCTCACTCAGGGGGCGCGGGGAAGCTTTCTTT.

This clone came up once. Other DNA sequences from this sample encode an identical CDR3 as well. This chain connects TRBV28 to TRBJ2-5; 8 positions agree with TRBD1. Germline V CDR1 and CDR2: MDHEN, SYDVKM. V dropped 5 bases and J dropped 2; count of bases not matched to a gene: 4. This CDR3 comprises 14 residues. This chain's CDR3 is CASSTGTGQETQYF. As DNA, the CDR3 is TGTGCCAGCAGTACCGGGACAGGTCAAGAGACCCAGTACTTC.

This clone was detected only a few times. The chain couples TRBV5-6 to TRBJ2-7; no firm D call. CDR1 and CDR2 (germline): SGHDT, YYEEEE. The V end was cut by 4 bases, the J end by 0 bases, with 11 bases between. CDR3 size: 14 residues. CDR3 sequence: CASSLGLSSYEQYF. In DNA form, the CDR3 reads TGTGCCAGCAGCCTGGGCCTTAGCTCCTACGAGCAGTACTTC.

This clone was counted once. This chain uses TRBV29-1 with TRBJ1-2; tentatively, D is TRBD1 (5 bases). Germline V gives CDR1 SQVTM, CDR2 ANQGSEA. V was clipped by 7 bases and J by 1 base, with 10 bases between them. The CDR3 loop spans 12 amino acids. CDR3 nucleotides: TGCAGCGGCCACAGGAGTAACTATGGCTACACCTTC. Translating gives CSGHRSNYGYTF. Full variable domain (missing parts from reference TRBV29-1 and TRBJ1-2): SAVISQKPSRDICQRGTSLTIQCQVDSQVTMMFWYRQQPGQSLTLIATANQGSEATYESGFVIDKFPISRPNLTFSTLTVSNMSPEDSSIYLCSGHRSNYGYTFGSGTRLTVV.

The CDR3 sequence is CASSIGGAKGDTQYF. The CDR3 DNA sequence: TGTGCCAGTAGTATCGGGGGGGCAAAAGGAGATACGCAGTATTTT. This sequence joins TRBV19 and TRBJ2-3; TRBD2 aligns across 8 bases. The CDR3 contains 15 residues. Germline V gene sequence: CDR1 LNHDA, CDR2 SQIVND (reference sequence). The V gene end was trimmed by 3 bases and the J gene end by 5 bases; junction bases not matched to a gene: 7. Full variable domain (outside the CDR3, taken from reference TRBV19 and TRBJ2-3): DGGITQSPKYLFRKEGQNVTLSCEQNLNHDAMYWYRQDPGQGLRLIYYSQIVNDFQKGDIAEGYSVSREKKESFPLTVTSAQKNPTAFYLCASSIGGAKGDTQYFGPGTRLTVL.

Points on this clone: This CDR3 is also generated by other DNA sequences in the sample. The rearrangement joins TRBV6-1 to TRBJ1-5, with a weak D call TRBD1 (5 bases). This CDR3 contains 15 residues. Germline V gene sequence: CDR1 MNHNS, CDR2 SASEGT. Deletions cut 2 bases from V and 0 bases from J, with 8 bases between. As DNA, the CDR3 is TGTGCCAGCAGTGAAAGGGGATATAGCAATCAGCCCCAGCATTTT. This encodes CASSERGYSNQPQHF.

CDR3 coding DNA: TGTGCCAGCAGCGAAGGAGGGCTTATGTTGGACGAGCAGTACTTC. Its protein is CASSEGGLMLDEQYF. The chain is built from TRBV9 and TRBJ2-7; possibly TRBD2 for D (6 bases). The ends were cut back, 3 bases at V and 5 bases at J, with 18 bases in the middle. Germline CDR1 SGDLS, CDR2 YYNGEE. The CDR3 totals 15 residues.

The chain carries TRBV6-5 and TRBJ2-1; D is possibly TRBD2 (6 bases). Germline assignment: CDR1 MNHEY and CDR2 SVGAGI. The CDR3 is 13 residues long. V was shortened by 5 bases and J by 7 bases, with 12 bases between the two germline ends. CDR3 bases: TGTGCCAGCAGTCTCCGGGACTCTAATGAGCAGTTCTTC. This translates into CASSLRDSNEQFF.

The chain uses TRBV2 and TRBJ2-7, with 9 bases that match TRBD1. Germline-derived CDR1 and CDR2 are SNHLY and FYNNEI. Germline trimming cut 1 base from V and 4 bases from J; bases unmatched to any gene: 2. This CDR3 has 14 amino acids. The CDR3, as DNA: TGTGCCAGCAGTGAAGGGGACAGGGCGTACGAGCAGTACTTC. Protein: CASSEGDRAYEQYF.

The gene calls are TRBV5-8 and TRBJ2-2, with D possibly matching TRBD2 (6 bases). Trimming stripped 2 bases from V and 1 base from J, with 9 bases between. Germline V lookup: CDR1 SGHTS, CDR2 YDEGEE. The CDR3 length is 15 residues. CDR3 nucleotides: TGTGCCAGCAGCTTACGGGGGAGGAACACCGGGGAGCTGTTTTTT. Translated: CASSLRGRNTGELFF.

The CDR3, as DNA: TGTGCCTGGAGTGTAAGCGGGAGGGCCTCCGGGGAGCTGTTTTTT. Translating it yields CAWSVSGRASGELFF. This rearrangement joins TRBV30 to TRBJ2-2; 10 bases fit TRBD2. Germline CDR1 is GTSNPN and CDR2 is SVGIG (reference sequence). The junction had 4 bases not matched to a gene; V was cut back by 0 bases and J by 6 bases. This CDR3 is built from 15 residues. The variable domain in full, completed from reference TRBV30 and TRBJ2-2, reads SQTIHQWPATLVQPVGSPLSLECTVEGTSNPNLYWYRQAAGRGLQLLFYSVGIGQISSEVPQNLSASRPQDRQFILSSKKLLLSDSGFYLCAWSVSGRASGELFFGEGSRLTVL.

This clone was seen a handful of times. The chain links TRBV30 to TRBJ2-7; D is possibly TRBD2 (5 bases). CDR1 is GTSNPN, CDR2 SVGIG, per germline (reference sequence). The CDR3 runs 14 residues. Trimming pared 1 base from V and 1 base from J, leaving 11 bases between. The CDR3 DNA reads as TGTGCCTGGAGTGAGGGAGTGGGGTCCTACGAGCAGTACTTC. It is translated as CAWSEGVGSYEQYF.

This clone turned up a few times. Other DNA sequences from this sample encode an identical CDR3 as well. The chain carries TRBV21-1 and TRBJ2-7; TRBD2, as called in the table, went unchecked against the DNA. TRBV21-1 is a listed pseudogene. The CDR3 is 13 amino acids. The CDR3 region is CASSKLAAYEQYF. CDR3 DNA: TGTGCCAGCAGCAAACTAGCGGCCTACGAGCAGTACTTC.

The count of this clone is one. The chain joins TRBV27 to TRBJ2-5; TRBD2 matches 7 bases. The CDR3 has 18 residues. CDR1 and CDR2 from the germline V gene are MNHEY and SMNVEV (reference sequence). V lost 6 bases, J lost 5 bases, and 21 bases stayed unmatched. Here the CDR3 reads CASSWKGPGGSRRETQYF. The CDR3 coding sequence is TGTGCCAGCAGCTGGAAAGGTCCTGGCGGGAGCCGACGCGAGACCCAGTACTTC.

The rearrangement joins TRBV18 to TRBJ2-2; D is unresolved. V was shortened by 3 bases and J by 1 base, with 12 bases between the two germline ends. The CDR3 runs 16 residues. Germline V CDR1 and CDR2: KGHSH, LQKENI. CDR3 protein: CASSPPSRWNTGELFF. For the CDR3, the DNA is TGTGCCAGCTCACCTCCTTCCAGGTGGAACACCGGGGAGCTGTTTTTT.

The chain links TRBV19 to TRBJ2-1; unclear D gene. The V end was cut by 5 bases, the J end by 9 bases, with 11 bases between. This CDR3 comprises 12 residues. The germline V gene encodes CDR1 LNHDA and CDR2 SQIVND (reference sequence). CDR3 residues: CASSPGDIEQFF. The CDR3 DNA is TGTGCCAGTAGTCCCGGAGATATTGAGCAGTTCTTC. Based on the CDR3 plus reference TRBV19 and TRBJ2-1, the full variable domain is DGGITQSPKYLFRKEGQNVTLSCEQNLNHDAMYWYRQDPGQGLRLIYYSQIVNDFQKGDIAEGYSVSREKKESFPLTVTSAQKNPTAFYLCASSPGDIEQFFGPGTRLTVL.

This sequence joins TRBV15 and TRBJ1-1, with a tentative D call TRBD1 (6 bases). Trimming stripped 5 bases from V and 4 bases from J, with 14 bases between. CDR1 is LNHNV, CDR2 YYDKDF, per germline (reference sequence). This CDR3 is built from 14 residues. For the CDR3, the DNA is TGTGCCACCAGCTCGGGACAATCCCTCACTGAAGCTTTCTTT. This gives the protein CATSSGQSLTEAFF.

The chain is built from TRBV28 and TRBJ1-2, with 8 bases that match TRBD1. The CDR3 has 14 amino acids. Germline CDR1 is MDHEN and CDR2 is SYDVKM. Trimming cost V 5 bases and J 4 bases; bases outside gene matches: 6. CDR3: CASSTGGEFYGYTF. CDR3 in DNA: TGTGCCAGCAGTACAGGGGGGGAATTCTATGGCTACACCTTC.

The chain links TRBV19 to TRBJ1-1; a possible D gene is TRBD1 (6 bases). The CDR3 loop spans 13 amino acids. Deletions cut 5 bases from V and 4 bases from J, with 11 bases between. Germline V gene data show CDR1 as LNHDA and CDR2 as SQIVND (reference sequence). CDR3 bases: TGTGCCAGTAGTTACGGACAGCGCACTGAAGCTTTCTTT. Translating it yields CASSYGQRTEAFF.

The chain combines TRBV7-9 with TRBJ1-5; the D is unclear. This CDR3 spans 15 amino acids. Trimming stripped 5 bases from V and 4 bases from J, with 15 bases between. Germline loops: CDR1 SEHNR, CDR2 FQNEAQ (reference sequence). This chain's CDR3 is CASSALGLGNQPQHF. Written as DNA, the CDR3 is TGTGCCAGCAGCGCCTTAGGACTGGGGAATCAGCCCCAGCATTTT.

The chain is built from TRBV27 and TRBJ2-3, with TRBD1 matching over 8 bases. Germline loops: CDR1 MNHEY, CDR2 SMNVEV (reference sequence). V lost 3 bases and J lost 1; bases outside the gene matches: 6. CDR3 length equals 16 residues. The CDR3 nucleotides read TGTGCCAGCAGTTTTTCCAGGGGGCCGGGCACAGATACGCAGTATTTT. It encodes CASSFSRGPGTDTQYF.

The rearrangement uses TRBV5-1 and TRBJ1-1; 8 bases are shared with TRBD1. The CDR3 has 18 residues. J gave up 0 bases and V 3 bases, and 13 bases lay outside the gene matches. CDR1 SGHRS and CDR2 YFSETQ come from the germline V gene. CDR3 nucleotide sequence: TGCGCCAGCAGCTCCCGGGGGCCAGGGGGCCTCATGAACACTGAAGCTTTCTTT. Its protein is CASSSRGPGGLMNTEAFF.

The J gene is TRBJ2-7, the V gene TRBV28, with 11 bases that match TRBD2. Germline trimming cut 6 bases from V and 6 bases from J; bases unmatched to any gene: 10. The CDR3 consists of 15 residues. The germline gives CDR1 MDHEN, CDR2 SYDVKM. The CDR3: CASRYLAGGGGEQYF. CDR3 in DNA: TGTGCCAGCAGGTACTTAGCGGGAGGGGGTGGCGAGCAGTACTTC.

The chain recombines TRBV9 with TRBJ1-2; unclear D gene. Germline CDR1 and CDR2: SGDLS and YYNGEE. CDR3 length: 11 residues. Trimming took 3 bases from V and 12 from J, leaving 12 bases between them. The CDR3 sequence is CASSDTMKHTF. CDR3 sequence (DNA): TGTGCCAGCAGCGATACAATGAAACACACCTTC. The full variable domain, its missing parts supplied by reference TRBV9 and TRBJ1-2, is DSGVTQTPKHLITATGQRVTLRCSPRSGDLSVYWYQQSLDQGLQFLIQYYNGEERAKGNILERFSAQQFPDLHSELNLSSLELGDSALYFCASSDTMKHTFGSGTRLTVV.

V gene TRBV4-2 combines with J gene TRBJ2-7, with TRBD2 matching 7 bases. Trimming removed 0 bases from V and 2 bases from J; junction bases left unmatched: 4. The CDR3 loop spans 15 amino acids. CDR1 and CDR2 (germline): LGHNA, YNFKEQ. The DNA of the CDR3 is TGTGCCAGCAGCCAAGAAGCGAGCGGGGCCTACGAGCAGTACTTC. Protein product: CASSQEASGAYEQYF.